Following are 19 T cell receptor beta chains from one sample sequenced in a study of early T cells in non-severe SARS-CoV-2 infection (dated by TCRdb to the early 2020s). The library came from 5' RACE. Sequenced using a NextSeq 500. In TCRdb, the public reads were trimmed at Q25 with fastp and aligned with MiXCR, with productive beta chains retained. When rows share a CDR3 protein, they turn into one entry using the most common DNA and genes. This sample gives around 66,000 distinct CDR3 sequences in total; around 13% of them show up just once. The top ten clonotypes cover about 8.3% of the sample. Sequences were obtained from whole blood. The receptors were sampled from an adult who was a healthcare worker with PCR-confirmed SARS-CoV-2 infection or an uninfected control (not recorded which).

This clonotype has ten or more counts. The CDR3: CASSPFGGDYEQYF. Here the CDR3 DNA reads TGTGCCAGTAGCCCATTCGGAGGGGACTACGAGCAGTACTTC. This chain links TRBV19 with TRBJ2-7; D is possibly TRBD2 (6 bases). Germline V lookup: CDR1 LNHDA, CDR2 SQIVND (reference sequence). The CDR3 sequence is 14 residues long. The germline V and J ends were trimmed by 6 bases and 3 bases, with 15 bases remaining between them.

This clonotype appeared a few times. CDR3 nucleotides: TGTGCCAGCAGTTTATTTACTAGCGGGAGGGGGAAGACCCAGTACTTC. It yields the protein CASSLFTSGRGKTQYF. V usage is TRBV27 and J usage is TRBJ2-5; 13 bases are a match to TRBD2. Trimming at V came to 1 base and at J to 6 bases, leaving 5 bases not matched to a gene. The CDR3 extends over 16 amino acids. CDR1 and CDR2 from the germline V gene are MNHEY and SMNVEV (reference sequence).

This clonotype showed up many times. This rearrangement joins TRBV6-2 or TRBV6-3 to TRBJ2-3; 10 bases map to TRBD2. Looked up from germline, CDR1 is MNHEY and CDR2 is SVGEGT. This CDR3 is 14 amino acids long. Germline trimming cut 6 bases from V and 5 bases from J; bases unmatched to any gene: 5. CDR3 loop: CASSKLAGEDTQYF. The CDR3 DNA reads TGTGCCAGCAGCAAGCTAGCGGGAGAAGATACGCAGTATTTT.

This clonotype was found a few times. The chain is built from TRBV20-1 and TRBJ1-4, with 11 bases that match TRBD1. The CDR3 spans 18 residues. After removal of 5 bases from V and 1 base from J, the junction contained 12 bases not matched to a gene. Germline CDR1 reads DFQATT; CDR2 reads SNEGSKA (reference sequence). In DNA form, the CDR3 reads TGCAGTGCTTTAATATTGGGACAGGGGGGAGGAACTAATGAAAAACTGTTTTTT. The encoded protein is CSALILGQGGGTNEKLFF.

This clonotype was observed at least ten times. The gene calls are TRBV5-1 and TRBJ2-7, with D possibly being TRBD1 (5 bases). The CDR3 is made up of 15 amino acids. Germline loops: CDR1 SGHRS, CDR2 YFSETQ. V lost 0 bases to trimming and J lost 0 bases, with 10 bases between them. This CDR3 reads CASSLETALSYEQYF. The CDR3 bases are TGCGCCAGCAGCTTGGAGACAGCCCTCTCCTACGAGCAGTACTTC. The full variable domain, its missing parts supplied by reference TRBV5-1 and TRBJ2-7, is KAGVTQTPRYLIKTRGQQVTLSCSPISGHRSVSWYQQTPGQGLQFLFEYFSETQRNKGNFPGRFSGRQFSNSRSEMNVSTLELGDSALYLCASSLETALSYEQYFGPGTRLTVT.

This clonotype appeared many times. V gene TRBV4-3 combines with J gene TRBJ2-3, with 13 bases identical to TRBD2. Germline lookup yields CDR1 LGHNA and CDR2 YSLEER. The CDR3 consists of 18 residues. Trimming took 0 bases from V and 2 from J; bases not matched to a gene: 5. Written as DNA, the CDR3 is TGCGCCAGCAGCCAAGATCTGACTAGCGGGGGGATCACAGATACGCAGTATTTT. This encodes CASSQDLTSGGITDTQYF.

This clonotype was seen more than once but under ten times. The chain employs TRBV3-1 and TRBJ2-7, with TRBD2 matching 10 bases. The trim removed 7 bases at V and 4 bases at J, leaving 10 bases unmatched. Per the germline V gene, CDR1 is LGHDT and CDR2 is YNNKEL (reference sequence). The CDR3 is 15 amino acids. The CDR3 is CASTYSGTSDYEQYF. As DNA, the CDR3 is TGTGCCAGCACCTACTCCGGGACTAGCGATTACGAGCAGTACTTC.

V and J are TRBV5-1 and TRBJ2-7; no firm D call. This CDR3 has 13 residues. The V end was cut by 0 bases, the J end by 3 bases, with 7 bases between. From germline, CDR1 is SGHRS and CDR2 YFSETQ. In DNA form, the CDR3 reads TGCGCCAGCAGCTTGGGTCGCAACTACGAGCAGTACTTC. It specifies CASSLGRNYEQYF.

This clonotype was seen a few times. V gene TRBV5-6 combines with J gene TRBJ2-3; D remains unclear. With 7 bases removed from V and 0 bases from J, the gap between germline ends came to 9 bases. Germline V gene data show CDR1 as SGHDT and CDR2 as YYEEEE. The CDR3 runs 13 residues. The CDR3 coding sequence is TGTGCCAGCCTGACGATCAGCACAGATACGCAGTATTTT. Amino acids: CASLTISTDTQYF.

This rearrangement joins TRBV7-2 to TRBJ2-3; 8 bases are shared with TRBD2. The CDR3 runs 13 residues. Per germline, CDR1 SGHTA and CDR2 FQGNSA. Losses at the gene ends were 6 bases for V and 6 bases for J; bases not matched to a gene: 5. CDR3 bases: TGTGCCAGCAGTCAGCGGGAGCTGGATACGCAGTATTTT. This gives the protein CASSQRELDTQYF.

This rearrangement joins TRBV4-1 to TRBJ2-2, with 8 bases matching TRBD2. The germline V gene encodes CDR1 MGHRA and CDR2 YSYEKL. The CDR3 totals 16 residues. V shed 1 base and J 2 bases; nucleotides not matched to a gene: 3. CDR3 in DNA: TGCGCCAGCAGCCAAGCGACTAGCGCCAACACCGGGGAGCTGTTTTTT. Protein sequence: CASSQATSANTGELFF.

The rearrangement uses TRBV19 and TRBJ2-2; D gene unclear. Germline V lookup: CDR1 LNHDA, CDR2 SQIVND (reference sequence). The CDR3 runs 14 residues. Trimming removed 5 bases at V and 3 bases at J, with 10 bases between. The CDR3 DNA sequence: TGTGCCAGTAGTCCCTACGCCGACACCGGGGAGCTGTTTTTT. Translation gives CASSPYADTGELFF. Combining the CDR3 with reference TRBV19 and TRBJ2-2 gives the whole variable domain DGGITQSPKYLFRKEGQNVTLSCEQNLNHDAMYWYRQDPGQGLRLIYYSQIVNDFQKGDIAEGYSVSREKKESFPLTVTSAQKNPTAFYLCASSPYADTGELFFGEGSRLTVL.

The chain carries TRBV6-4 and TRBJ2-2; the D gene is possibly TRBD1 (6 bases). The CDR3 is 14 residues long. Germline-derived CDR1 and CDR2 are MRHNA and SNTAGT. V lost 8 bases and J 7 bases, leaving 17 bases between the germline ends. Here the CDR3 reads CASSEGVFGGELFF. For the CDR3, the DNA is TGTGCCAGCTCTGAGGGGGTATTTGGCGGGGAGCTGTTTTTT.

This clonotype was counted a few times. The CDR3 reads CASSYPWKRDLYNEQFF. CDR3 in DNA: TGTGCCAGCAGCTACCCCTGGAAGCGGGACTTGTACAATGAGCAGTTCTTC. V usage is TRBV9 and J usage is TRBJ2-1; 7 positions agree with TRBD2. CDR1 and CDR2 from the germline V gene are SGDLS and YYNGEE. The CDR3 consists of 17 residues. The V segment lost 4 bases and the J segment 4 bases; nucleotides outside the gene matches: 14.

This clonotype was counted at least ten times. The CDR3 DNA sequence: TGTGCCAGCAGCGTAGGCGCGGGAGGGCCAGGCGAGCAGTTCTTC. Its translation is CASSVGAGGPGEQFF. The V gene is TRBV9, the J gene TRBJ2-1; 9 bases line up with TRBD2. V lost 0 bases and J lost 10; bases outside the gene matches: 8. Germline CDR1 reads SGDLS; CDR2 reads YYNGEE. The CDR3 runs to 15 residues.

At least ten counts were recorded for this clonotype. The V gene is TRBV18, the J gene TRBJ1-1; D gene uncertain. The CDR3 is made up of 16 amino acids. Trimming stripped 3 bases from V and 0 bases from J, with 14 bases between. Germline CDR1 and CDR2: KGHSH and LQKENI. The CDR3 sequence is CASSPGKDGVNTEAFF. In DNA form, the CDR3 reads TGTGCCAGCTCACCGGGAAAGGACGGAGTGAACACTGAAGCTTTCTTT.

This clonotype was counted ten times or more. This chain uses TRBV10-3 with TRBJ2-7, with a weak D call TRBD2 (6 bases). Germline-derived CDR1 and CDR2 are ENHRY and SYGVKD. The V gene lost 3 bases and the J gene lost 11 bases, with 17 bases spanning the gap. The length of the CDR3 is 13 residues. CDR3 coding DNA: TGTGCCATCAGTGAATCGTGGGGGAGGACGAAGTACTTC. It codes for CAISESWGRTKYF.

This clonotype has a handful of counts. The rearrangement uses TRBV7-9 and TRBJ2-7; no reliable D call. The V and J ends lost 5 bases and 4 bases respectively, with 9 bases between them. The CDR3 extends over 12 amino acids. Germline-derived CDR1 and CDR2 are SEHNR and FQNEAQ (reference sequence). The CDR3 sequence is CASSPNSYEQYF. The CDR3 nucleotides read TGTGCCAGCAGCCCCAACAGTTACGAGCAGTACTTC.

This clonotype appeared a few times. This sequence joins TRBV29-1 and TRBJ2-1; TRBD2 matches 10 bases. This CDR3 has 14 residues. Germline CDR1 is SQVTM and CDR2 is ANQGSEA. With V trimmed by 7 bases and J by 8 bases, 11 bases remained unmatched. The CDR3 coding sequence is TGCAGCGCCACCGGGCTAGCGGGAGTGGATGAGCAGTTCTTC. Its protein is CSATGLAGVDEQFF.